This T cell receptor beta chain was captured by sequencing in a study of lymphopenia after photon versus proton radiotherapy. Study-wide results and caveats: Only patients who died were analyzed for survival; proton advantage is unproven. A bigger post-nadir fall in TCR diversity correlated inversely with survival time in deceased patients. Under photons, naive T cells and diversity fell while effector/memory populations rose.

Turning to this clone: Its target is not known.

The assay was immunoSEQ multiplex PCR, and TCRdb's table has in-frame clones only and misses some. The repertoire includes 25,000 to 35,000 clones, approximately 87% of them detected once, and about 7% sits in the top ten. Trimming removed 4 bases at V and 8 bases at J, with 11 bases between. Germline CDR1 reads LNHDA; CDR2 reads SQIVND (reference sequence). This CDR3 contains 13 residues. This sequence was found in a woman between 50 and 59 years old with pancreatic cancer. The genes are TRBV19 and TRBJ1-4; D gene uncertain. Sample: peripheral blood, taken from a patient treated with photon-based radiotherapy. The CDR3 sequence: CASSKMAAEKLFF. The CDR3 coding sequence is TGTGCCAGTAGTAAGATGGCGGCCGAAAAACTGTTTTTT.